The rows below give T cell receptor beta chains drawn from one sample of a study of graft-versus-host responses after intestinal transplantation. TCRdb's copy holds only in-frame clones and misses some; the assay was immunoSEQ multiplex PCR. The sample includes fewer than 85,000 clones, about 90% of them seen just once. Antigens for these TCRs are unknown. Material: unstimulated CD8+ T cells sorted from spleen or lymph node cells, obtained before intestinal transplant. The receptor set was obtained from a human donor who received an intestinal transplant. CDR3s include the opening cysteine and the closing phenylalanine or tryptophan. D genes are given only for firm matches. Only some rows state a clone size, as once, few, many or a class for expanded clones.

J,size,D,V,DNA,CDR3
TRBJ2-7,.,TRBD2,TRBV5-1,TGCGCCAGCAGGATCCTTGCGGGAGACAACTACGAGCAGTACTTC,CASRILAGDNYEQYF
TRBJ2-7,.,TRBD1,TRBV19,TGTGCCAGTAGTATAGAAGGGACAGGGGCCTACGAGCAGTACTTC,CASSIEGTGAYEQYF
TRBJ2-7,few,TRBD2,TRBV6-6,TGTGCCAGCAGCATCGAAGCGGGGAACGAGCAGTACTTC,CASSIEAGNEQYF
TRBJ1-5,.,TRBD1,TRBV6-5,TGTGCCAGCAGTTCGGGACAGGGTCGCGGGCATCAGCCCCAGCATTTT,CASSSGQGRGHQPQHF
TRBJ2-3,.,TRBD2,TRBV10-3,TGTGCCATCAGCCCAGGACTAGCGGGAGGTTCGGATACGCAGTATTTT,CAISPGLAGGSDTQYF
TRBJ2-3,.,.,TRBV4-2,TGTGCCAGCAGCGAAAGGGCCGCTAGCGGCACAGATACGCAGTATTTT,CASSERAASGTDTQYF
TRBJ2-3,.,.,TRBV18,TGTGCCAGCTCACCTTGGCGGATCAGGACAGGGGATAGGCGGGAGGCGCAGTATTTT,CASSPWRIRTGDRREAQYF
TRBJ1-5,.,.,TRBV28,TGTGCCAGCAGCTACGTCCCCAGGGGTTGGAGCAATCAGCCCCAGCATTTT,CASSYVPRGWSNQPQHF
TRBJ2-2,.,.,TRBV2,TGTGCCAGCTGGGATGCCGGGGACCGGGGAGGTCTGGAGCTGTTTTTT,CASWDAGDRGGLELFF
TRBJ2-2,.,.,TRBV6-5,TGTGCCAGCAGTTACGGGACTTATACTACCGGGGAGCTGTTTTTT,CASSYGTYTTGELFF
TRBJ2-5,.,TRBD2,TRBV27,TGTGCCAGCAGGGTAGCGGGAGGGCTCGGGGAGACCCAGTACTTC,CASRVAGGLGETQYF
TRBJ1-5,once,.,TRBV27,TGTGCCAGCAGTTTGAACAGGATGAATCAGCCCCAGCATTTT,CASSLNRMNQPQHF
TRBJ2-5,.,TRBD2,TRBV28,TGTGCCAGCAGTTTGTCATATGGTAGCGGGGGGCAACCGGCCCAGTACTTC,CASSLSYGSGGQPAQYF
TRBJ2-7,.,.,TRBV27,TGTGCCAGCAGTTTTAGCTCAGTTGGCTACGAGCAGTACTTC,CASSFSSVGYEQYF
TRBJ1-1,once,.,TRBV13,TGTGCCAGCAGCTTAGGCAGGGGCGCTGAAGCTTTCTTT,CASSLGRGAEAFF
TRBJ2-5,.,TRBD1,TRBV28,TGTGCCAGCAGTTTCGTCGGTGAGGGGGCCTACCAAGAGACCCAGTACTTC,CASSFVGEGAYQETQYF
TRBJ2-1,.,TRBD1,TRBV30,TGTGCCTGGAGTGTTTTCCTGACAGGGCCCTACAATGAGCAGTTCTTC,CAWSVFLTGPYNEQFF
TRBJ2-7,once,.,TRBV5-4,TGTGCCAGCAGCTTGGATCCGGCGGAGAGCTCCTACGAGCAGTACTTC,CASSLDPAESSYEQYF
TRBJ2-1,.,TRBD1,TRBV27,TGTGCCAGCAGTCCCCCAGGGGGAGCGACTTACAATGAGCAGTTCTTC,CASSPPGGATYNEQFF
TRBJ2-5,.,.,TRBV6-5,TGTGCCAGCCGGGACAACACTGGGGAGACCCAGTACTTC,CASRDNTGETQYF
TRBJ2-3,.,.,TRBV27,TGTGCCAGCAGTTTACACGGGGGACGCACAGATACGCAGTATTTT,CASSLHGGRTDTQYF
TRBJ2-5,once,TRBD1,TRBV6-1,TGTGCCAGCAGTGATGGGGACAGCCAAGAGACCCAGTACTTC,CASSDGDSQETQYF
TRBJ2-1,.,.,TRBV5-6,TGTGCCAGCAGCTCGGCTGGGACTTTAGGGCTACGGAGCGAGCAGTTCTTC,CASSSAGTLGLRSEQFF
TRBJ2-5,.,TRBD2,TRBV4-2,TGTGCCAGCAGCCAAGACGAGGCTAGCGGGAGAGAGTACCAAGAGACCCAGTACTTC,CASSQDEASGREYQETQYF
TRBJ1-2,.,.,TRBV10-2,TGCGCCAGCAGAGCGACGGAGAACTATGGCTACACCTTC,CASRATENYGYTF
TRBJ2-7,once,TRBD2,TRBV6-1,TGTGCCAGCAGTGATGTCGGGGGGAGCTCCTACGAGCAGTACTTC,CASSDVGGSSYEQYF
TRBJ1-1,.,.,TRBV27,TGTGCCAGCAGCCACCTACCGCCCACTGAAGCTTTCTTT,CASSHLPPTEAFF
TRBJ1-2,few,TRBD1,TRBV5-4,TGCGCCAGCAGTCAAACAGGGGGTGGGCTCTATGGCTACACCTTC,CASSQTGGGLYGYTF
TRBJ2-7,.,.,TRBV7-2,TGTGCCAGCAGCTTAGTCGGGGGGCTCTACGAGCAGTACTTC,CASSLVGGLYEQYF
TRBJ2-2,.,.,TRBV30,TGTGCCTGGAGTGTAGTCGGGGGAGCGAACACCGGGGAGCTGTTTTTT,CAWSVVGGANTGELFF
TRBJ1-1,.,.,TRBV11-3,TGTGCCAGCAGCTTAGGAGGAGGGTACACTGAAGCTTTCTTT,CASSLGGGYTEAFF
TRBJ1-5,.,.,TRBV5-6,TGTGCCAGCAGCCCCTCAGGGCAGGGCAATCAGCCCCAGCATTTT,CASSPSGQGNQPQHF
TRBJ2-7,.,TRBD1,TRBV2,TGTGCCAGCAGTAGACAGGGATGGAGTGGCTACGAGCAGTACTTC,CASSRQGWSGYEQYF
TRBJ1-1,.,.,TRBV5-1,TGCGCCAGCAGCTTCCGGGGGATGAACACTGAAGCTTTCTTT,CASSFRGMNTEAFF
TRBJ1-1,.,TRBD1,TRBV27,TGTGCCAGCAGTTTAGGGCAGGGGGCGAACACTGAAGCTTTCTTT,CASSLGQGANTEAFF
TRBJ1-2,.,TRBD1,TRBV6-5,TGTGCCAGCAGTGAACCCACAGGGGCCTATGGCTACACCTTC,CASSEPTGAYGYTF
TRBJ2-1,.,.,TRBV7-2,TGTGCCAGCAGCTTAGTGCGGGGTTTAAGGGATGAGCAGTTCTTC,CASSLVRGLRDEQFF
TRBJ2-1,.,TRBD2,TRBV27,TGTGCCAGCAAGCCGATGCAGGGGAGGCTAGCGGGAGTAGAGCGTGAGCAGTTCTTC,CASKPMQGRLAGVEREQFF
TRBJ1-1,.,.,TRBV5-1,TGCGCCAGCAGCTTGGGGGGCCCGGGCCGTGAAGCTTTCTTT,CASSLGGPGREAFF
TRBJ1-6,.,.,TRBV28,TGTGCCAGCAGTCCTCGACAGATTTATAATTCACCCCTCCACTTT,CASSPRQIYNSPLHF
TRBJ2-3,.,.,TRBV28,TGTGCCAGCAGTTCCCCTCCGGGAGACTTCTACACAGATACGCAGTATTTT,CASSSPPGDFYTDTQYF
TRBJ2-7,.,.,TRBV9,TGTGCCAGCAGCGTAGGACTTTTCTCCTACGAGCAGTACTTC,CASSVGLFSYEQYF
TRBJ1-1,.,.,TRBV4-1,TGCGCCAGCAGCCAACTAGGGAACACTGAAGCTTTCTTT,CASSQLGNTEAFF
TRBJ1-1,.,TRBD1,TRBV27,TGTGCCAGCAGTTTATCGGGGGGCGGGACAGGGTCATCCAGTGAAGCTTTCTTT,CASSLSGGGTGSSSEAFF
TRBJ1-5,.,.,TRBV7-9,TGTGCCAGCAGCTTAAACAGGGAGCAGCCCCAGCATTTT,CASSLNREQPQHF
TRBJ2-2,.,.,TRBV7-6,TGTGCCAGCAGCTTAGAGTCTACGGGAGTCGGGGAGCTGTTTTTT,CASSLESTGVGELFF
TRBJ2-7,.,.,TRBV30,TGTGCCTGGAGTGTAGGACTCGGAGCCTACGAGCAGTACTTC,CAWSVGLGAYEQYF
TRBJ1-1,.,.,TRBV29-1,TGCAGCGTTGAACAGGGTGAGAGCACTGAAGCTTTCTTT,CSVEQGESTEAFF
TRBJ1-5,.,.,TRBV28,TGTGCCAGCAGTTTAGGCAGTGGCATTGAGCGGAATCAGCCCCAGCATTTT,CASSLGSGIERNQPQHF
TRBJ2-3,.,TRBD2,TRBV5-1,TGCGCCAGCAGCTATCGGTCGGTAGCGGGGGTCACAGATACGCAGTATTTT,CASSYRSVAGVTDTQYF
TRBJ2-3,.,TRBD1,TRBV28,TGTGCCAGCAGTTCGGGGACAGGGGAGCAGTATTTT,CASSSGTGEQYF
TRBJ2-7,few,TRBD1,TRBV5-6,TGTGCCAGCAGCTACGGGACAGGGGGCACGGTCGAGCAGTACTTC,CASSYGTGGTVEQYF